This passage covers 3 T cell receptor beta chains from one sample sequenced in a study of cytomegalovirus exposure and HLA in healthy donors. Primers included in the PCR were 60 Vbeta and 13 Jbeta primers. The method was immunoSEQ multiplex PCR; TCRdb's version includes in-frame clones alone and lacks a portion of them. The table has 130,000 to 150,000 clones, more than 75% seen once; the top ten hold around 3%. The sample comprised PBMCs. The origin of the receptors is a female donor in good health and CMV-seronegative.

The chain links TRBV6-4 to TRBJ2-2; 8 nucleotides align to TRBD2. This CDR3 is built from 14 residues. V dropped 3 bases and J dropped 5; count of bases not matched to a gene: 2. Germline V gives CDR1 MRHNA, CDR2 SNTAGT. The CDR3 here is CASSEKRETGELFF. CDR3 DNA: TGTGCCAGCAGTGAGAAGCGGGAGACCGGGGAGCTGTTTTTT.

This chain links TRBV9 with TRBJ1-2, with D possibly matching TRBD1 (6 bases). V was shortened by 0 bases and J by 7 bases, with 10 bases between the two germline ends. CDR3 length equals 13 residues. The germline V gene encodes CDR1 SGDLS and CDR2 YYNGEE. The chain's CDR3 is CASSVEQGLGYTF. The CDR3 bases are TGTGCCAGCAGCGTAGAGCAGGGGCTTGGCTACACCTTC.

The chain couples TRBV5-1 to TRBJ2-1, with TRBD2 as a possible D gene (6 bases). Germline lookup yields CDR1 SGHRS and CDR2 YFSETQ. CDR3 size: 15 residues. V shed 0 bases and J shed 4 bases, with 11 bases lying between them. For the CDR3, the DNA is TGCGCCAGCAGCTTGGAGGCGGGGAGGTACAATGAGCAGTTCTTC. It specifies CASSLEAGRYNEQFF.